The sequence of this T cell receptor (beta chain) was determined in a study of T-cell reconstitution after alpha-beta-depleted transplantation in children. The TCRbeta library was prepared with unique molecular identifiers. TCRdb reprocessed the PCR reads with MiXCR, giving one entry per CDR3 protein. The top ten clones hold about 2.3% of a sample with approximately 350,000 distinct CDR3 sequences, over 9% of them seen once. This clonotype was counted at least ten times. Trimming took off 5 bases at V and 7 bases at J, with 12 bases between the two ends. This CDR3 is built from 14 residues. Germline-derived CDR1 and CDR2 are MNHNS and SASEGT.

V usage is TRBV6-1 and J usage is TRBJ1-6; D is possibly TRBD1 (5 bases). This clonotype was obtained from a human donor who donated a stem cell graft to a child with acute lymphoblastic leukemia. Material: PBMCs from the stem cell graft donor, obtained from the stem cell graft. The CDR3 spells CASSKGTGNSPLHF. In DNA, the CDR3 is TGTGCCAGCAGTAAAGGGACGGGCAATTCACCCCTCCACTTT.